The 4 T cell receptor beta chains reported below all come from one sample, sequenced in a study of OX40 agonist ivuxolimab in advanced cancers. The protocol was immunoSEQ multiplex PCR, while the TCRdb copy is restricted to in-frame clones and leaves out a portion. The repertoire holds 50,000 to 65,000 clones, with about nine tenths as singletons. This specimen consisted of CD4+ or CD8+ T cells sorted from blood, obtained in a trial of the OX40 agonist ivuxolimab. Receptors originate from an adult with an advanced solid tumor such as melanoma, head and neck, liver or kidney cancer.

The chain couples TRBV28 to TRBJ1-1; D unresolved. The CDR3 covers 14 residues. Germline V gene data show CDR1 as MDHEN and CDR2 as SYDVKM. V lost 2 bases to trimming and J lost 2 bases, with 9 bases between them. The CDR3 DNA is TGTGCCAGCAGTTTAAGGCGGCTAAACACTGAAGCTTTCTTT. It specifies CASSLRRLNTEAFF.

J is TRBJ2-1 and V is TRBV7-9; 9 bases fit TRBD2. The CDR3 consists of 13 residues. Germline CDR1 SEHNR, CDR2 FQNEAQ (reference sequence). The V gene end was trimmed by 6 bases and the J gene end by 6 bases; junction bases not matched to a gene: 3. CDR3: CASREREANEQFF. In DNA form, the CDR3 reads TGTGCCAGCAGAGAGCGGGAGGCCAATGAGCAGTTCTTC. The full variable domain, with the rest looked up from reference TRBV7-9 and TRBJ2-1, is DTGVSQNPRHKITKRGQNVTFRCDPISEHNRLYWYRQTLGQGPEFLTYFQNEAQLEKSRLLSDRFSAERPKGSFSTLEIQRTEQGDSAMYLCASREREANEQFFGPGTRLTVL.

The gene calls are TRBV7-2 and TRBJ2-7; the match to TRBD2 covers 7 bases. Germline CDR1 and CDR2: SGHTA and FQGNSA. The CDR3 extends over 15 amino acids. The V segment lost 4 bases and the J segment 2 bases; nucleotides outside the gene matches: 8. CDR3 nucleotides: TGTGCCAGCAGCTCAGTACTAGCGTTACCCTACGAGCAGTACTTC. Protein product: CASSSVLALPYEQYF.

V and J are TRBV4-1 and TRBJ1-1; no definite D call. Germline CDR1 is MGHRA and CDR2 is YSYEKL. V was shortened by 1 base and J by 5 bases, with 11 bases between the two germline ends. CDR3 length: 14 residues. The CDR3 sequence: CASSQVSRETEAFF. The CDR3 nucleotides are TGCGCCAGCAGCCAAGTATCGAGGGAGACTGAAGCTTTCTTT.